This is a list of T cell receptor beta chains from one sample in a study of CD8 T cells in ankylosing spondylitis. Each CDR3 protein is one row after TCRdb ran MiXCR on the 5' RACE reads. The data contain 30,000 or so distinct CDR3 sequences, 4.5% to 5.5% of them seen just once; the ten biggest clones take up around 1.9%. The source material was blood, either unsorted or a sorted T cell fraction (not recorded which). The origin of the receptors is a female donor with ankylosing spondylitis or in good health (not recorded which). The CDR3 runs from the conserved cysteine through the conserved F or W. The D gene is left open where the match is weak. Size is stated for part of the rows, as once, few or many counts, or as a class when the clone is expanded.

cdr3_aa	cdr3_nt	clone_size	v_call	j_call	d_call	cdr3_length
CASSVAQGGTEAFF	TGTGCCAGCAGCGTAGCACAGGGAGGCACTGAAGCTTTCTTT	medium-sized	TRBV9	TRBJ1-1	-	14
CASTSSASTDTQYF	TGTGCCAGCACCTCCAGCGCGAGCACAGATACGCAGTATTTT	many	TRBV9	TRBJ2-3	-	14
CASSYPRTGANVLTF	TGTGCCAGCAGCTACCCCCGTACTGGGGCCAACGTCCTGACTTTC	many	TRBV9	TRBJ2-6	-	15
CASSVGGERNEQFF	TGTGCCAGCAGCGTAGGGGGGGAACGCAATGAGCAGTTCTTC	many	TRBV9	TRBJ2-1	-	14
CASSPFGGGGDTQYF	TGTGCCAGCAGCCCGTTTGGGGGGGGTGGAGATACGCAGTATTTT	many	TRBV9	TRBJ2-3	TRBD2	15
CASSVGTTGVLGTQYF	TGTGCCAGCAGCGTAGGAACGACAGGGGTCCTTGGGACCCAGTACTTC	few	TRBV9	TRBJ2-5	TRBD1	16
CASSPDRVVGGYTF	TGTGCCAGCAGCCCCGACAGGGTGGTAGGTGGCTACACCTTC	many	TRBV9	TRBJ1-2	TRBD1	14
CASSTGFQKRGETQYF	TGTGCCAGCAGCACCGGGTTCCAAAAGAGGGGCGAGACCCAGTACTTC	many	TRBV9	TRBJ2-5	-	16
CASSARGTSTGELFF	TGTGCCAGCAGCGCCCGCGGGACTAGCACCGGGGAGCTGTTTTTT	many	TRBV9	TRBJ2-2	TRBD2	15
CASSVAPNTGELFF	TGTGCCAGCAGCGTAGCCCCAAACACCGGGGAGCTGTTTTTT	many	TRBV9	TRBJ2-2	-	14
CASSPTTGNYGYTF	TGTGCCAGCAGCCCCACGACCGGGAACTATGGCTACACCTTC	many	TRBV9	TRBJ1-2	-	14
CASSVAGLAGAGELFF	TGTGCCAGCAGCGTAGCGGGACTAGCGGGTGCCGGGGAGCTGTTTTTT	few	TRBV9	TRBJ2-2	TRBD2	16
CASAPTAGTSGTQYF	TGTGCCAGCGCCCCTACGGCGGGAACGAGTGGGACCCAGTACTTC	many	TRBV9	TRBJ2-5	-	15
CASSVAGTSGITSYNEQFF	TGTGCCAGCAGCGTAGCTGGGACTAGCGGGATCACATCCTACAATGAGCAGTTCTTC	medium-sized	TRBV9	TRBJ2-1	TRBD2	19
CASSVAPSGLNTGELFF	TGTGCCAGCAGCGTAGCCCCTAGCGGTCTGAACACCGGGGAGCTGTTTTTT	many	TRBV9	TRBJ2-2	TRBD2	17
CASSQGADPNTGELFF	TGTGCCAGCAGCCAAGGAGCGGATCCTAACACCGGGGAGCTGTTTTTT	-	TRBV9	TRBJ2-2	-	16
CASSVDGASSTDTQYF	TGTGCCAGCAGCGTAGACGGAGCCAGTTCCACAGATACGCAGTATTTT	many	TRBV9	TRBJ2-3	-	16
CASSVDGISSYEQYF	TGTGCCAGCAGCGTAGACGGCATAAGCTCCTACGAGCAGTACTTC	many	TRBV9	TRBJ2-7	-	15
CASTLHVEETQYF	TGTGCCAGCACCCTGCACGTCGAAGAGACCCAGTACTTC	few	TRBV28	TRBJ2-5	-	13
CASSEGPSASDTQYF	TGTGCCAGCAGCGAGGGACCAAGTGCTTCAGATACGCAGTATTTT	medium-sized	TRBV9	TRBJ2-3	-	15
CASSVSWASGGVSQETQYF	TGTGCCAGCAGCGTATCTTGGGCTAGCGGGGGGGTGTCCCAAGAGACCCAGTACTTC	-	TRBV9	TRBJ2-5	TRBD2	19
CASSKSQTYTGELFF	TGTGCCAGCAGCAAAAGCCAAACGTACACCGGGGAGCTGTTTTTT	many	TRBV9	TRBJ2-2	-	15
CAREGDIYEQYF	TGTGCCAGAGAGGGGGACATCTACGAGCAGTACTTC	many	TRBV9	TRBJ2-7	-	12
CASSVASGSYEQYF	TGTGCCAGCAGCGTGGCTAGCGGATCCTACGAGCAGTACTTC	many	TRBV9	TRBJ2-7	TRBD2	14